Following are 22 T cell receptor beta chains from one sample sequenced in a study of metastatic and nonmetastatic thyroid tumors. Patients underwent thyroid surgery, and none had received any treatment before it. TCRdb used MiXCR to call clones anew from the PCR reads. The sample yields 7,000 to 8,500 clones, under 25% seen once. Sequenced input: tumor tissue. The receptors were sampled from a female donor with papillary thyroid cancer or a benign thyroid nodule (not recorded which). Some clones in this sample may be carry-over from other donors' samples.

This clone ranks as medium-sized. The CDR3 DNA sequence: TGTGCCAGCAGTTTTAGTAGGGGTGGCTACACCTTC. This gives the protein CASSFSRGGYTF. The gene calls are TRBV12-3 or TRBV12-4 and TRBJ1-2; tentatively, D is TRBD1 (5 bases). The CDR3 spans 12 residues. Between the trimmed V and J ends, which lost 3 bases and 7 bases, there was a span of 9 bases.

In its sample, this clone was seen once. V is TRBV5-1 and J is TRBJ2-3, with TRBD1 matching over 8 bases. The CDR3 has 14 residues. The germline V gene has CDR1 SGHRS and CDR2 YFSETQ. The J segment lost 5 bases and the V segment lost 3 bases, leaving 5 bases of the junction unmatched. The CDR3 region is CASSSGQGIDTQYF. The CDR3 DNA sequence: TGCGCCAGCAGCTCCGGACAGGGTATAGATACGCAGTATTTT.

For this clone: Other nucleotide sequences in the sample specify the same CDR3. V is TRBV7-2 and J is TRBJ2-7, with D maybe TRBD1 (6 bases). Germline CDR1 is SGHTA and CDR2 is FQGNSA. CDR3 length: 15 residues. Trimming cost V 4 bases and J 3 bases, with 16 bases left between them. The CDR3 protein is CASSSIATGNYEQYF. The CDR3 nucleotides are TGTGCCAGCAGCTCGATAGCGACAGGAAACTACGAGCAGTACTTC. The full variable domain, with the rest looked up from reference TRBV7-2 and TRBJ2-7, is GAGVSQSPSNKVTEKGKDVELRCDPISGHTALYWYRQSLGQGLEFLIYFQGNSAPDKSGLPSDRFSAERTGGSVSTLTIQRTQQEDSAVYLCASSSIATGNYEQYFGPGTRLTVT.

This clone is classed as medium-sized (0.01 to 0.1%). The CDR3 is CASGTGGQPQHF. CDR3 nucleotides: TGTGCCAGCGGTACAGGGGGTCAGCCCCAGCATTTT. This chain joins TRBV7-9 and TRBJ1-5, with 8 bases that match TRBD1. The CDR3 is 12 amino acids. Germline V gene lookup returns CDR1 SEHNR and CDR2 FQNEAQ (reference sequence). Unmatched junction bases numbered 3, after V lost 8 bases and J lost 6 bases.

The CDR3 protein is CASSLLSDRGPRGYTF. In nucleotides, the CDR3 is TGCGCCAGCAGCTTGCTTTCGGACAGGGGGCCGAGAGGCTACACCTTC. This chain joins TRBV5-1 and TRBJ1-2, with 11 bases that match TRBD1. The germline CDR1 and CDR2 sequences are SGHRS and YFSETQ. This CDR3 spans 16 amino acids. Unmatched junction bases numbered 10, after V lost 1 base and J lost 8 bases. Drawing the rest from reference TRBV5-1 and TRBJ1-2, the complete variable domain is KAGVTQTPRYLIKTRGQQVTLSCSPISGHRSVSWYQQTPGQGLQFLFEYFSETQRNKGNFPGRFSGRQFSNSRSEMNVSTLELGDSALYLCASSLLSDRGPRGYTFGSGTRLTVV.

The table lists this clone with many counts. This sequence joins TRBV7-9 and TRBJ2-3; possible D gene TRBD2, 6 bases. Germline CDR1 SEHNR, CDR2 FQNEAQ (reference sequence). V was cut by 3 bases and J by 5 bases, with 12 bases left in between. The CDR3 runs 14 residues. The DNA for the CDR3 is TGTGCCAGCAGCTTTACGGCGGGAAGAGATACGCAGTATTTT. Amino acids: CASSFTAGRDTQYF.

The V and J genes are TRBV20-1 and TRBJ2-7, with 9 bases lining up with TRBD1. The V gene's germline CDR1 is DFQATT and CDR2 SNEGSKA (reference sequence). The CDR3 runs 18 residues. Losses at the gene ends were 0 bases for V and 1 base for J; bases not matched to a gene: 13. The CDR3 loop reads CSARDRGAGTGPSYEQYF. Here the CDR3 DNA reads TGCAGTGCTAGAGATAGGGGAGCCGGGACAGGGCCTTCCTACGAGCAGTACTTC.

There are a few counts of this clone. The chain combines TRBV20-1 with TRBJ2-5, with D perhaps TRBD2 (5 bases). Trimming took 4 bases from V and 5 from J, leaving 14 bases between them. Germline V gene sequence: CDR1 DFQATT, CDR2 SNEGSKA (reference sequence). CDR3 length: 13 amino acids. CDR3: CSAIGPLGETQYF. The CDR3 nucleotides read TGCAGTGCTATTGGCCCACTAGGGGAGACCCAGTACTTC.

In its sample, this clone was seen a few times. The chain couples TRBV29-1 to TRBJ2-1; TRBD2 matches at 8 bases. Germline assignment: CDR1 SQVTM and CDR2 ANQGSEA. This CDR3 comprises 15 residues. With V trimmed by 6 bases and J by 0 bases, 7 bases remained unmatched. CDR3 nucleotide sequence: TGCAGCGTCGGTTTACTAGCGGCCTCCTACAATGAGCAGTTCTTC. This translates into CSVGLLAASYNEQFF.

By sample fraction, this clone is medium-sized. The chain is built from TRBV30 and TRBJ1-2; D not certain. In germline, CDR1 is GTSNPN, CDR2 SVGIG (reference sequence). The CDR3 is 14 residues long. The ends were cut back, 2 bases at V and 3 bases at J, with 13 bases in the middle. CDR3 sequence (DNA): TGTGCCTGGAGTTCTCTGGGCGGGGACTATGGCTACACCTTC. Protein sequence: CAWSSLGGDYGYTF.

This chain connects TRBV5-1 to TRBJ1-2, with 9 bases matching TRBD1. Germline V gene data show CDR1 as SGHRS and CDR2 as YFSETQ. The CDR3 totals 14 residues. J was trimmed by 7 bases and V by 4 bases; bases with no gene match: 8. CDR3 bases: TGCGCCAGCAGCCCCGGGGGACAGGGTAGTGGCTACACCTTC. It codes for CASSPGGQGSGYTF.

The V call is TRBV9, the J call TRBJ2-1, with 8 positions matching TRBD2. The trim removed 1 base at V and 7 bases at J, leaving 4 bases unmatched. The CDR3 runs to 14 residues. CDR1 and CDR2 from the germline V gene are SGDLS and YYNGEE. Written as DNA, the CDR3 is TGTGCCAGCAGCGTAAGCGGGAGCGGGAATGAGCAGTTCTTC. Its translation is CASSVSGSGNEQFF.

This clone was detected a few times. The chain links TRBV25-1 to TRBJ1-1, with D tentatively TRBD1 (5 bases). This CDR3 is built from 13 residues. CDR1 and CDR2 (germline): MGHDK, SYGVNS. V lost 9 bases to trimming and J lost 5 bases, with 16 bases between them. CDR3 sequence (DNA): TGTGCCAGTGATTTAGAAGGGGTTACTGAAGCTTTCTTT. This sequence encodes CASDLEGVTEAFF.

Points on this clone: At one boundary the junction diverges from the germline segment, which might be a read error. The V and J genes are TRBV5-5 and TRBJ2-7, with D hard to call. Germline V gene sequence: CDR1 SGHKS, CDR2 YYEKEE (reference sequence). The CDR3 is 14 residues long. The CDR3 DNA reads TGTGTCAGCAGCCCTTGTAAAGGAATTGGCGAGCAGTACTTC. It encodes CVSSPCKGIGEQYF.

This clone was detected a few times. The chain recombines TRBV28 with TRBJ2-2; maybe TRBD2 (6 bases). Trimming took off 6 bases at V and 0 bases at J, with 11 bases between the two ends. Looked up from germline, CDR1 is MDHEN and CDR2 is SYDVKM. The CDR3 runs 15 residues. CDR3 protein: CASSFRGSNTGELFF. Here the CDR3 DNA reads TGTGCCAGCAGCTTTCGGGGGTCGAACACCGGGGAGCTGTTTTTT. Using reference TRBV28 and TRBJ2-2 for the parts outside the CDR3, the full variable domain is DVKVTQSSRYLVKRTGEKVFLECVQDMDHENMFWYRQDPGLGLRLIYFSYDVKMKEKGDIPEGYSVSREKKERFSLILESASTNQTSMYLCASSFRGSNTGELFFGEGSRLTVL.

The sample holds a few counts of this clone. V and J are TRBV19 and TRBJ1-1; D is unclear. The germline V and J ends were trimmed by 7 bases and 1 base, with 10 bases remaining between them. Germline CDR1 LNHDA, CDR2 SQIVND (reference sequence). CDR3 length: 13 residues. This chain's CDR3 is CASKWLENTEAFF. The CDR3 nucleotides are TGTGCCAGTAAGTGGTTGGAGAACACTGAAGCTTTCTTT. Based on the CDR3 plus reference TRBV19 and TRBJ1-1, the full variable domain is DGGITQSPKYLFRKEGQNVTLSCEQNLNHDAMYWYRQDPGQGLRLIYYSQIVNDFQKGDIAEGYSVSREKKESFPLTVTSAQKNPTAFYLCASKWLENTEAFFGQGTRLTVV.

About this clone itself: Sequence at one end of the junction differs from germline and may be a read error. The gene calls are TRBV7-8 and TRBJ1-1; D might be TRBD1 (5 bases). Germline V lookup: CDR1 SGHVS, CDR2 FQNEAQ. This CDR3 spans 16 amino acids. This CDR3 reads CASSGRGGGLNTEAIF. CDR3 nucleotide sequence: TGTGCCAGCAGCGGTAGGGGTGGTGGCCTGAACACTGAAGCTATCTTT. The entire variable domain, with the rest obtained from reference TRBV7-8 and TRBJ1-1, is as follows: GAGVSQSPRYKVAKRGQDVALRCDPISGHVSLFWYQQALGQGPEFLTYFQNEAQLDKSGLPSDRFFAERPEGSVSTLKIQRTQQEDSAVYLCASSGRGGGLNTEAIFGQGTRLTVV.

By frequency in the sample, this clone is medium-sized. The rearrangement uses TRBV5-1 and TRBJ1-3; a possible D gene is TRBD1 (6 bases). The CDR3 sequence is 16 residues long. Trimming left V 4 bases short and J 3 bases short, with 17 bases between. The germline CDR1 and CDR2 sequences are SGHRS and YFSETQ. This CDR3 reads CASSLTGPGGGNTIYF. CDR3 sequence (DNA): TGCGCCAGCAGCCTGACAGGCCCAGGAGGTGGAAACACCATATATTTT.

This clone is termed medium-sized (0.01 to 0.1%). The chain has TRBV10-3 and TRBJ1-1; the D gene is possibly TRBD1 (6 bases). CDR1 and CDR2 from the germline V gene are ENHRY and SYGVKD. Trimming pared 6 bases from V and 6 bases from J, leaving 17 bases between. CDR3 length: 14 amino acids. As DNA, the CDR3 is TGTGCCATCAGGATCACAGGGATAGCTTCTGAAGCTTTCTTT. It specifies CAIRITGIASEAFF.

This clone was counted a few times. The J gene is TRBJ2-7, the V gene TRBV28; D ambiguous. Trimming cost V 3 bases and J 4 bases, with 19 bases left between them. The CDR3 runs 16 residues. The germline V gene encodes CDR1 MDHEN and CDR2 SYDVKM. The CDR3 is CASSLGQTDKFYEQYF. CDR3 nucleotide sequence: TGTGCCAGCAGTTTGGGCCAGACTGACAAGTTTTACGAGCAGTACTTC. The full variable domain, in which reference TRBV28 and TRBJ2-7 provide the parts outside the CDR3, is DVKVTQSSRYLVKRTGEKVFLECVQDMDHENMFWYRQDPGLGLRLIYFSYDVKMKEKGDIPEGYSVSREKKERFSLILESASTNQTSMYLCASSLGQTDKFYEQYFGPGTRLTVT.

The chain couples TRBV20-1 to TRBJ1-2; 8 bases are shared with TRBD1. V gave up 0 bases and J gave up 4 bases; unmatched junction bases: 7. Germline assignment: CDR1 DFQATT and CDR2 SNEGSKA (reference sequence). This CDR3 is 15 amino acids long. The CDR3 spells CSAREDRGYRYGYTF. The DNA of the CDR3 is TGCAGTGCTAGAGAAGACAGGGGTTACCGCTATGGCTACACCTTC.

The table lists this clone with many counts. The chain employs TRBV10-3 and TRBJ1-1; 7 positions match TRBD1. Germline V gene lookup returns CDR1 ENHRY and CDR2 SYGVKD. The junction had 2 bases not matched to a gene; V was cut back by 3 bases and J by 1 base. The CDR3 consists of 14 residues. This chain's CDR3 is CAISDDRENTEAFF. CDR3 DNA: TGTGCCATCAGTGACGACAGGGAGAACACTGAAGCTTTCTTT.